This T cell receptor beta chain emerged from a study of cytomegalovirus exposure and HLA in healthy donors. In this sample, this clone turned up a few times. V was shortened by 6 bases and J by 6 bases, with 11 bases between the two germline ends. This CDR3 contains 12 residues. Per the germline V gene, CDR1 is SNHLY and CDR2 is FYNNEI. PCR was performed using 60 Vbeta and 13 Jbeta primers. Some clones are missing from TCRdb's copy, which holds only in-frame ones; the method was immunoSEQ multiplex PCR. Here the sample spans 75,000 to 90,000 clones, 55% to 85% being singletons. The chain has TRBV2 and TRBJ1-2; D gene ambiguous. The sample comprised PBMCs. The clonotype was recovered from a woman in her thirties or forties in good health and CMV-seropositive. The CDR3 coding sequence is TGTGCCAGCAGACAAGAGAGGGATGGCTACACCTTC. As protein: CASRQERDGYTF.